These T cell receptor beta chains were read from a single sample in a study of identical twins. TCRdb reprocessed the 5' RACE reads with MiXCR, giving one entry per CDR3 protein. Of about 530,000 distinct CDR3 sequences in the sample, 20% to 25% were seen once. These data were also reused for a study on yellow fever vaccine responses in identical twins.

The sample consisted of CD4+ T cells sorted from blood. The receptors were gathered from a woman aged 18 to 35 in good health. Both conserved end residues are part of each CDR3. A D gene is named only where the DNA matches it firmly. The listing skips clone size in some rows; elsewhere it reads once, few, many or a size class.

size,D,V,J,CDR3,DNA
.,TRBD2,TRBV10-3,TRBJ2-1,CASSDGRGDEQFF,TGTGCCAGCTCCGACGGGAGGGGCGATGAGCAGTTCTTC
few,.,TRBV24-1,TRBJ1-1,CATSDRLHGEAFF,TGTGCCACCAGTGATAGACTTCACGGTGAAGCTTTCTTT
many,TRBD2,TRBV20-1,TRBJ2-7,CSASREEPYEQYF,TGCAGTGCTAGTCGGGAGGAGCCCTACGAGCAGTACTTC
.,.,TRBV4-1,TRBJ1-2,CASSQEDGRGVGYTF,TGCGCCAGCAGCCAAGAGGATGGCCGCGGGGTCGGCTACACCTTC
many,TRBD2,TRBV24-1,TRBJ2-1,CATSEAGPLFF,TGTGCCACCTCCGAAGCGGGACCTCTGTTCTTC
few,.,TRBV6-1,TRBJ2-3,CASRRDSVVMRDTQYF,TGTGCCAGCAGGAGAGACAGTGTGGTTATGCGAGATACGCAGTATTTT
.,TRBD2,TRBV20-1,TRBJ2-3,CSATPSGGADTDTQYF,TGCAGTGCCACTCCTAGCGGGGGGGCCGACACAGATACGCAGTATTTT
.,.,TRBV20-1,TRBJ2-5,CSARRGVVETQYF,TGCAGTGCTAGACGAGGAGTTGTGGAGACCCAGTACTTC
few,.,TRBV2,TRBJ2-2,CASSEISTGELFF,TGTGCCAGCAGTGAGATAAGCACCGGGGAGCTGTTTTTT
few,.,TRBV28,TRBJ2-1,CASTKYRDTGQNEQFF,TGTGCCAGCACCAAATACCGGGACACGGGACAAAATGAGCAGTTCTTC
few,.,TRBV12-3/TRBV12-4,TRBJ2-4,CASSGGGGELAKNIQYF,TGTGCCAGCAGTGGGGGAGGGGGGGAGCTAGCCAAAAACATTCAGTACTTC
.,TRBD2,TRBV7-2,TRBJ2-2,CASGGGANTGELFF,TGTGCCAGCGGGGGGGGAGCGAACACCGGGGAGCTGTTTTTT
.,.,TRBV20-1,TRBJ2-1,CSAREGSSYNEQFF,TGCAGTGCTAGAGAAGGGAGCTCCTACAATGAGCAGTTCTTC
few,.,TRBV11-2,TRBJ2-5,CASLTHMDAETQYF,TGTGCCAGCCTCACTCACATGGATGCCGAGACCCAGTACTTC
many,TRBD2,TRBV3-1,TRBJ2-1,CASSHTSGTLGNEQFF,TGTGCCAGCAGCCACACTAGCGGCACGCTTGGTAATGAGCAGTTCTTC